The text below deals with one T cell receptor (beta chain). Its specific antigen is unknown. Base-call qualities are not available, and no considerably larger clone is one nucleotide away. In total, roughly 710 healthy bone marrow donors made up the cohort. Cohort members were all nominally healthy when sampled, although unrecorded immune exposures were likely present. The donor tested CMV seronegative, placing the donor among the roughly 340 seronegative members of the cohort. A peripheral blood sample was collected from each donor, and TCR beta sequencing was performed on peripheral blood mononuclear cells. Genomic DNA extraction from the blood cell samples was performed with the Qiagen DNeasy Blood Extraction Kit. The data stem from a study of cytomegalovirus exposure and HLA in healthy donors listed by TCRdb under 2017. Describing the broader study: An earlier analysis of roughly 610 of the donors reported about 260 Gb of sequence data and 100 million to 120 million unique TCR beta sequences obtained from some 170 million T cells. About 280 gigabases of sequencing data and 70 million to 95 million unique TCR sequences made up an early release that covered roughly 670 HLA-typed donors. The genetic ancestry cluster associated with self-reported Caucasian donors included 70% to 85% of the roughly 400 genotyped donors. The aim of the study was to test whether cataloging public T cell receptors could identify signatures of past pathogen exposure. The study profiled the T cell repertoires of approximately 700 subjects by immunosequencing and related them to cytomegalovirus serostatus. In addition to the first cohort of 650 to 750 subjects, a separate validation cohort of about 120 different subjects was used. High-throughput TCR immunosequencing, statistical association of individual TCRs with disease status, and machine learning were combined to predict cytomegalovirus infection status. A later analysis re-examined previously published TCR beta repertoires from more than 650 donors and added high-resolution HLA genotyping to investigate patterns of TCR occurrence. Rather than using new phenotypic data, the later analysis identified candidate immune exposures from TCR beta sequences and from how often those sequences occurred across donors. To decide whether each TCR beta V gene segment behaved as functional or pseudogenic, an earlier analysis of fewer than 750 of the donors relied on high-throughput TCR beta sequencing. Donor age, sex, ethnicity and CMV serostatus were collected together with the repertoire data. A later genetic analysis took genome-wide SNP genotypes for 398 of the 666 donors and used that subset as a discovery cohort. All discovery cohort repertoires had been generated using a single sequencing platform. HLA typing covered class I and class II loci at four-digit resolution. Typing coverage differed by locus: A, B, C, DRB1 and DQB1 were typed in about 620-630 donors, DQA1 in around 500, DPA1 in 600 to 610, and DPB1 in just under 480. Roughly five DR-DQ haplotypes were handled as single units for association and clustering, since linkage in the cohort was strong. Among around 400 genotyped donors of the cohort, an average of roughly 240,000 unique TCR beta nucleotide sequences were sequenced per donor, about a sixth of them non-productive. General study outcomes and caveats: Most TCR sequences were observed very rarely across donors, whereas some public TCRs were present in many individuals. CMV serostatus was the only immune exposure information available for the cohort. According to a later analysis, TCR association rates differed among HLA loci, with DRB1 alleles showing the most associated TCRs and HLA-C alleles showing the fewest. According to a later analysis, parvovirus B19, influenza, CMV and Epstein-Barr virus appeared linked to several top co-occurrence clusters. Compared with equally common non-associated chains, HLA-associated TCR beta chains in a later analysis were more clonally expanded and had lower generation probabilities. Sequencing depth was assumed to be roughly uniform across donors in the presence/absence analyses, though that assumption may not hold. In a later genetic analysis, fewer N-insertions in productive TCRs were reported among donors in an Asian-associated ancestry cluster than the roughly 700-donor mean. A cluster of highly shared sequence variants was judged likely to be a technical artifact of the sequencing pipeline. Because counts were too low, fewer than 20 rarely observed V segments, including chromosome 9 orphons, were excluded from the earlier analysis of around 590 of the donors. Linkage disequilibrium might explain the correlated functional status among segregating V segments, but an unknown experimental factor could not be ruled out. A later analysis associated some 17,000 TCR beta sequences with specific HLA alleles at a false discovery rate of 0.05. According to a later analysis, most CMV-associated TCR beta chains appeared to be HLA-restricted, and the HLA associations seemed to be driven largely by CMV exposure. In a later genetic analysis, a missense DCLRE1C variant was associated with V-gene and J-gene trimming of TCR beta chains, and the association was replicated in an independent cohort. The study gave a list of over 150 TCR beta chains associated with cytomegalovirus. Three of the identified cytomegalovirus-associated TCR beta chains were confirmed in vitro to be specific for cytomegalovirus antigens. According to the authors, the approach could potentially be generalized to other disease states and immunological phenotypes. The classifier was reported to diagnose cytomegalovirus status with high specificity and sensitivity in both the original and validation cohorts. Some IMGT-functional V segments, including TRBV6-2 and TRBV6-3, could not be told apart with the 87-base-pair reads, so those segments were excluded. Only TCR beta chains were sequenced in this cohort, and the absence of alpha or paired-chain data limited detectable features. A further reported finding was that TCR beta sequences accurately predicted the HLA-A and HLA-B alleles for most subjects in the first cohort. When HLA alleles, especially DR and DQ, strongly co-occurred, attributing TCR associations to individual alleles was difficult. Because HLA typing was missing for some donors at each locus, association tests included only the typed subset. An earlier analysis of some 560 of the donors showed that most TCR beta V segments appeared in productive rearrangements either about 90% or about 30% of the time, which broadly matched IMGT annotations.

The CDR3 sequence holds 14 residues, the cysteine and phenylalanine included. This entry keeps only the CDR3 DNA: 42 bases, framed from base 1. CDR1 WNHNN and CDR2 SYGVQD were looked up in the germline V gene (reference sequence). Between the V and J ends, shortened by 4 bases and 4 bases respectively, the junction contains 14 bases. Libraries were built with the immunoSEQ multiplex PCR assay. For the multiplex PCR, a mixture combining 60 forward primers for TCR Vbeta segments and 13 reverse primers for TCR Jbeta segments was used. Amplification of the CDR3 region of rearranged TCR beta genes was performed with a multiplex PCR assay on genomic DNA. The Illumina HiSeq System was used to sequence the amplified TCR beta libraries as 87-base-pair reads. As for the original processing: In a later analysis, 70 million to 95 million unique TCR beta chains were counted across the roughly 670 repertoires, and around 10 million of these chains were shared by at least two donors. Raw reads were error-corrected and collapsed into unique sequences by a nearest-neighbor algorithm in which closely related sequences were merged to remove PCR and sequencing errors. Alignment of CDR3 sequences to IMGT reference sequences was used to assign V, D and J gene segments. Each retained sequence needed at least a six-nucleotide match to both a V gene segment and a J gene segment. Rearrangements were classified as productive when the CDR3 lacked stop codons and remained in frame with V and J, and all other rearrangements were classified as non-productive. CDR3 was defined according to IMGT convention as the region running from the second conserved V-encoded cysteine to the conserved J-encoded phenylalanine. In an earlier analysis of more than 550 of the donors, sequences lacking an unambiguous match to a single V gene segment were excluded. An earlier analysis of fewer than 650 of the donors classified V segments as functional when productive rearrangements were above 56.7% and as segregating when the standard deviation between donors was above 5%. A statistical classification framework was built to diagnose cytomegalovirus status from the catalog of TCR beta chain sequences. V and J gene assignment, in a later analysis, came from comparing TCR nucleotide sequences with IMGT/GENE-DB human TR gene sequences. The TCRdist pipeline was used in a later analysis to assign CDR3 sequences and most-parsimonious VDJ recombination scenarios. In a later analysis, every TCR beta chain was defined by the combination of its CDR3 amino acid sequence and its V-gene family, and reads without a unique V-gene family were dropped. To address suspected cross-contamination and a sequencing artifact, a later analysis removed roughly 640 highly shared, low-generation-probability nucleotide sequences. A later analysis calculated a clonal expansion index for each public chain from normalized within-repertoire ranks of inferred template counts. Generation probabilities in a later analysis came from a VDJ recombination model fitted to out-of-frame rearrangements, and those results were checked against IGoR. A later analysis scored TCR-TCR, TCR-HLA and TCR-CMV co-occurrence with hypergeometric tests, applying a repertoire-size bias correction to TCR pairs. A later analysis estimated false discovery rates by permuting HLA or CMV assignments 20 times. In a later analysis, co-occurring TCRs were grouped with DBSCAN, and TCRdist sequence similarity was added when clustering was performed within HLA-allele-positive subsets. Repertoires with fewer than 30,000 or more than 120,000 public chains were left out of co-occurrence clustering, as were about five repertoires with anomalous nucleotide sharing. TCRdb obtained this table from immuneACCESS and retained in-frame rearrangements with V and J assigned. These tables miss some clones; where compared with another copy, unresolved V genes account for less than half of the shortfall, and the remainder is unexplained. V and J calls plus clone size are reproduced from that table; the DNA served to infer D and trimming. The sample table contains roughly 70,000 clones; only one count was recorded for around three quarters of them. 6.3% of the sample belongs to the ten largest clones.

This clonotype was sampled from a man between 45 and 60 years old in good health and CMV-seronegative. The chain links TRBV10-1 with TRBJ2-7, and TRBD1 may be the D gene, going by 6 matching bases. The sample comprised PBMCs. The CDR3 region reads CASSVSRGHYEQYF. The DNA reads TGCGCCAGCAGTGTTAGCAGGGGCCATTACGAGCAGTACTTC.